Presented here are 2 T cell receptor beta chains from one specimen sequenced in a study of regulatory T cells in long-lasting Graves disease. Researchers made TCR beta libraries by using iRepertoire HTBI primers and running Arm-PCR on CDR3 regions. One entry per CDR3 protein results from TCRdb running MiXCR on the multiplex PCR reads. The table shows roughly 700,000 distinct CDR3 sequences, with 30% occurring only once. Stated time point: persistent/refractory GD, antithyroid drugs over 5 years with positive TRAb. The TCR library was made from RNA extracted from PBMCs. The input for sequencing was peripheral blood mononuclear cells (PBMCs), taken when the disease was refractory, from a patient treated with antithyroid drugs. All receptors come from a female donor with Graves disease.

The rearrangement links TRBV14 to TRBJ1-1, with TRBD1 identical over 10 bases. Per germline, CDR1 SGHDN and CDR2 FVKESK. V was pared by 4 bases and J by 5 bases, with 10 bases of the junction left unmatched. The CDR3 is 16 amino acids. The CDR3 spells CASSRSDRGAGTEAFF. CDR3 DNA: TGTGCCAGCAGCCGCTCGGACAGGGGGGCCGGAACTGAAGCTTTCTTT.

A note on this clonotype: A much larger clone is a single base away; this may be a read error. As the CDR3 is not closed by the conserved phenylalanine or tryptophan, this likely results from a read error. The chain links TRBV11-2 to TRBJ2-1; 10 nucleotides align to TRBD2. The germline CDR1 and CDR2 sequences are SGHAT and FQNNGV. With V trimmed by 3 bases and J by 4 bases, 6 bases remained unmatched. The CDR3 has 16 residues. As DNA, the CDR3 is TGTGCCAGCAGCTTGGTAGCGGGAGGTGGTTACAATGAGCAGTTCCTC. This translates into CASSLVAGGGYNEQFL.